There are a few counts of the clone carrying this T cell receptor beta chain. This sample was included in a study of human T cells and chemical hapten exposure. In the study overall: Mainly, slight library volume differences in the pool made TCR yields vary.

Noted time point: patch test 1, 2 weeks after DPC sensitization. Stated treatment: therapeutic diphenylcyclopropenone sensitization with weekly scalp DPC. Using its own MiXCR run on the RACE reads, TCRdb lists one record per CDR3 protein. The sample has around 71,000 distinct CDR3 sequences, over 7.5% seen once. Germline loops: CDR1 PRHDT, CDR2 FYEKMQ (reference sequence). This CDR3 contains 16 residues. Germline trimming cut 4 bases from V and 3 bases from J; bases unmatched to any gene: 10. The sequencing here drew on whole blood, taken in connection with sensitization to the hapten diphenylcyclopropenone (DPC). This TCR came from a woman in her thirties or forties with alopecia areata. Some clones in this sample may be carry-over from other donors' samples. V usage is TRBV13 and J usage is TRBJ2-7; 9 nucleotides align to TRBD1. CDR3 loop: CASSSTAGQGDYEQYF. Written as DNA, the CDR3 is TGTGCCAGCAGCTCGACCGCGGGACAGGGAGACTACGAGCAGTACTTC.